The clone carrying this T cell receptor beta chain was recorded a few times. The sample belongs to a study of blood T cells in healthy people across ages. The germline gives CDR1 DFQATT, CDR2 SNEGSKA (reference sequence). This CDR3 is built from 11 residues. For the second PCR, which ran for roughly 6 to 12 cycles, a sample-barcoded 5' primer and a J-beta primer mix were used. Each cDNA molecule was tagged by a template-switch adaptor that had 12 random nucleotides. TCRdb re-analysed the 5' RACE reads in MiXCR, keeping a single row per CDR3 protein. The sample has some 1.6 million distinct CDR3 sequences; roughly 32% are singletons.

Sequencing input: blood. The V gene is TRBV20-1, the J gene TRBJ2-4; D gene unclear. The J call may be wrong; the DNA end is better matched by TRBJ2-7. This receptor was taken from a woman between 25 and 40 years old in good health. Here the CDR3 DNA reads TGCAGTGCCATCCCTGGATACGAGCAGTACTTC. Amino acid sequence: CSAIPGYEQYF.